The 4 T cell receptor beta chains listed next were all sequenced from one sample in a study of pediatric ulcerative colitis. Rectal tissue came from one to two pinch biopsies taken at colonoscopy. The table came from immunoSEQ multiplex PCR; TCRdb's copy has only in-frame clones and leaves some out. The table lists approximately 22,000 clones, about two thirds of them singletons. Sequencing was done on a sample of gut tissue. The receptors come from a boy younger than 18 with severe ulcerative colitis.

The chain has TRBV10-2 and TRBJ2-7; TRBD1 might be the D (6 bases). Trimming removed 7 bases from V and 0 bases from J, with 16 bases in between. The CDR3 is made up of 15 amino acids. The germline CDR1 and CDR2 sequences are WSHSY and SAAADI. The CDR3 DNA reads TGCGCCAGCACCTGGGGACACGAGAGCTCCTACGAGCAGTACTTC. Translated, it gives CASTWGHESSYEQYF.

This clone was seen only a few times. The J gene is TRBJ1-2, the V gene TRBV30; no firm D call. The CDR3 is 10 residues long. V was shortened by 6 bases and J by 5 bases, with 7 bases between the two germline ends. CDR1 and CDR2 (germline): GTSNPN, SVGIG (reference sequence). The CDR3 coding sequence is TGTGCCTGTCGGGTATATGGCTACACCTTC. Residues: CACRVYGYTF.

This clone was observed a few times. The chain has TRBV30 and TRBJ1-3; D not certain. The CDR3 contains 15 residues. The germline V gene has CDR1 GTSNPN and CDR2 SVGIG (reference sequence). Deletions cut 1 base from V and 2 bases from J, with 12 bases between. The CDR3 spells CAWSGEIATGNTIYF. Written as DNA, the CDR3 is TGTGCCTGGAGTGGGGAGATTGCTACTGGAAACACCATATATTTT.

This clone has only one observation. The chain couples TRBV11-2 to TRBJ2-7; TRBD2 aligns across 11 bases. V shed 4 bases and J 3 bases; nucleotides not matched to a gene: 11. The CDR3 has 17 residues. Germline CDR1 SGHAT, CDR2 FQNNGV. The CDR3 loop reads CASSSLLAGGIDYEQYF. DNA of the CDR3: TGTGCCAGCAGCTCCCTTTTAGCGGGGGGGATAGACTACGAGCAGTACTTC.